The subject of this entry is one T cell receptor beta chain. What it binds is unknown. This specimen comes from a study of PD-1 blockade in classical Hodgkin lymphoma. Points from the study as a whole: It was CD4+ TCR diversity, not CD8+, that rose significantly by C4D1. Complete responders' baseline diversity resembled that of newly diagnosed patients.

Looked up from germline, CDR1 is LNHDA and CDR2 is SQIVND (reference sequence). After removal of 5 bases from V and 3 bases from J, the junction contained 3 bases not matched to a gene. The CDR3 is made up of 13 amino acids. Every patient was affected by relapse after autologous stem cell transplantation, while exposure to brentuximab vedotin was not uniform. Each best response was a complete response, a partial response or progressive disease. TCRdb keeps only in-frame clones here, not all; method: immunoSEQ multiplex PCR. This table has approximately 79,000 clones, 85% to 95% appearing once. The chain links TRBV19 to TRBJ2-5, with 7 bases fitting TRBD1. The clonotype comes from a human donor with classical Hodgkin lymphoma. The source was peripheral blood mononuclear cells (PBMCs), collected before the second cycle of nivolumab. The CDR3 coding sequence is TGTGCCAGTAGTCGGGACAGAGAAGAGACCCAGTACTTC. It encodes CASSRDREETQYF.